This entry concerns a single T cell receptor beta chain. Antigen specificity is unknown. A far larger clone is one base from this, pointing to a likely read error. V lost 3 bases to trimming and J lost 2 bases; unmatched junction nucleotides: 9. The length of the CDR3 is 16 residues. CDR1 and CDR2 (germline): ENHRY, SYGVKD. The sample is drawn from a study of shared clonotypes between healthy human individuals. Broader study findings: Blood was the sole source, and tissue repertoires probably differ. Among donors, clonotype sharing was expected to be affected by sequencing depth.

Unsorted samples drew genomic DNA from 85 million to 90 million PBMCs. As handled by the study authors: ImmunoSEQ sequences covered only the junction and lacked quality scores; filtering therefore differed. The table came from immunoSEQ multiplex PCR; TCRdb's copy has only in-frame clones and leaves some out. The DNA gave D and trimming, while V, J and clone size come from that table. The sample carries about 490,000 clones, less than 80% recorded once. Sequenced: PBMCs. The chain uses TRBV10-3 and TRBJ1-2, with 7 bases that match TRBD1. The receptor was isolated from a woman between 35 and 50 years old in good health. Some clones in this sample may be carry-over from other donors' samples. In DNA, the CDR3 is TGTGCCATCAGTGACAAAGTTGCGACAGGGAACTATGGCTACACCTTC. Residues: CAISDKVATGNYGYTF.